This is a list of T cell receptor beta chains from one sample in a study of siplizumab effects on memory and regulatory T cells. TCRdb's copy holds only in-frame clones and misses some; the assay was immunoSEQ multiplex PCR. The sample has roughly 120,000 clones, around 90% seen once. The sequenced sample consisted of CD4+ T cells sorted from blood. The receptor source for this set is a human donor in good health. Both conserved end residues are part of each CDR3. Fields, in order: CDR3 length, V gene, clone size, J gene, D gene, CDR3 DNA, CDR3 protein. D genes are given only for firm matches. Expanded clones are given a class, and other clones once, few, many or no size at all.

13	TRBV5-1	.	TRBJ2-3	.	TGCGCCAGCATGGGGGTGGGCACAGATACGCAGTATTTT	CASMGVGTDTQYF
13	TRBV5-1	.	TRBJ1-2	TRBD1	TGCGCCAGCAGCTCAGGGGGTCGGTATGGCTACACCTTC	CASSSGGRYGYTF
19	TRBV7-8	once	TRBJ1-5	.	TGTGCCAGCAGCGGCTCCGGAGGCAGTTATATCTATAGCAATCAGCCCCAGCATTTT	CASSGSGGSYIYSNQPQHF
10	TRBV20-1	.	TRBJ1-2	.	TGCAGTGCTAGGGGTGAGGGCTACACCTTC	CSARGEGYTF
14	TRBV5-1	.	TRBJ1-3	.	TGCGCCAGCAGCGACCGGGGCTCTGGAAACACCATATATTTT	CASSDRGSGNTIYF
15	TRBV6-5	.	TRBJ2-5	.	TGTGCCAGCAGCCCTGCAGGGACGGTCCAAGAGACCCAGTACTTC	CASSPAGTVQETQYF
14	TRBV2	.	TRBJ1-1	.	TGTGCCAGCAGTGCGCTAACTATGAACACTGAAGCTTTCTTT	CASSALTMNTEAFF
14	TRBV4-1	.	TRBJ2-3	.	TGCGCCAGCAGCCAAGTAGTTAGCACAGATACGCAGTATTTT	CASSQVVSTDTQYF
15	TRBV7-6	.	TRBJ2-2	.	TGTGCCAGCAGCTTCACGGGGGTATATGCCGGGGAGCTGTTTTTT	CASSFTGVYAGELFF
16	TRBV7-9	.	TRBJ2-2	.	TGTGCCAGCAGCTTCGAGGGAGAGGGGAACACCGGGGAGCTGTTTTTT	CASSFEGEGNTGELFF
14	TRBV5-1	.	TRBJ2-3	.	TGCGCCAGCAGCTTGGAGTTCATCACAGATACGCAGTATTTT	CASSLEFITDTQYF
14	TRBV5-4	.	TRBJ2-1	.	TGTGCCAGCAGCGCCGGGAGCTCCTACAATGAGCAGTTCTTC	CASSAGSSYNEQFF
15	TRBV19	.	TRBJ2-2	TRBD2	TGTGCCAGCACCGCGGTAGCGGGAGGTACCGGGGAGCTGTTTTTT	CASTAVAGGTGELFF
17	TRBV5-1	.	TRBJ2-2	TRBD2	TGCGCCAGCAGCCCCGTAAGCGGGAGGGTCGGAACCGGGGAGCTGTTTTTT	CASSPVSGRVGTGELFF
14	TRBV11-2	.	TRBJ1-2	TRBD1	TGTGCCAGCAGCCCGGACAGGGGGCAAAATGGCTACACCTTC	CASSPDRGQNGYTF
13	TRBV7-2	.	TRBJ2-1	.	TGTGCCAGCAGCCCGACTATGCGGGCGGCGGGGTTCTTC	CASSPTMRAAGFF
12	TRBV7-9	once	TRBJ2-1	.	TGTGCCAGCAGCTTAGTCGGCGTGGAGCAGTTCTTC	CASSLVGVEQFF
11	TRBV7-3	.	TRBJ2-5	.	TGTGCCAGCAGCCAGGGGGAGACCCAGTACTTC	CASSQGETQYF
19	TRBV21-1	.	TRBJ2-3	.	TGTGCCAGCAGCAATGGGGTCAGGGGGCCCCCTCAATGCACAGATACGCAGTATTTT	CASSNGVRGPPQCTDTQYF
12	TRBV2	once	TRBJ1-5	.	TGTGCCAGCACTGGCGCCGGGCAGCCCCAGCATTTT	CASTGAGQPQHF
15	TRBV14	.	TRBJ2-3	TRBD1	TGTGCCAGCAGCTACCGACAGGGGCAGGGAGATACGCAGTATTTT	CASSYRQGQGDTQYF
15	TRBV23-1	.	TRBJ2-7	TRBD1	TGCGCCAGCAGGGGATGGACAGGGCACTCCTACGAGCAGTACTTC	CASRGWTGHSYEQYF
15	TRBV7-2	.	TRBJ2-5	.	TGTGCCAGCAGCTTAGCGACTAGTGTGGCGGAGACCCAGTACTTC	CASSLATSVAETQYF
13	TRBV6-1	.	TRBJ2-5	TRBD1	TGTGCCAGCATGGGACAGTATGGAGAGACCCAGTACTTC	CASMGQYGETQYF
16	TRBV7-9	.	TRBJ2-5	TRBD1	TGTGCCAGCAGCTTAACACAGGCAGGGGGTGAGGAGACCCAGTACTTC	CASSLTQAGGEETQYF
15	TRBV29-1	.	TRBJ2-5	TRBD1	TGCAGCGTTGAAGGCCGGGACAGGGCCCAGGAGACCCAGTACTTC	CSVEGRDRAQETQYF
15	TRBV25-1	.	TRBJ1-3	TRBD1	TGTGCCAGCAGTGAGGGACAGGGCTCTGGAAACACCATATATTTT	CASSEGQGSGNTIYF
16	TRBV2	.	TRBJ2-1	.	TGTGCCAGCAGCCAGCAGGGGGCGGGGGTCTACAATGAGCAGTTCTTC	CASSQQGAGVYNEQFF
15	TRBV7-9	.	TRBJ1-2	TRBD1	TGTGCCAGCAGCCCAGACAGGGGGACCGTCCATGGCTACACCTTC	CASSPDRGTVHGYTF
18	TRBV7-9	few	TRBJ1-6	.	TGTGCCAGCAGCGCGTCTCCGGGACTGAGCTCCTATAATTCACCCCTCCACTTT	CASSASPGLSSYNSPLHF
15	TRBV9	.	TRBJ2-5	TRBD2	TGTGCCAGCAGCGTTACGACTAGCGTGATAGAGACCCAGTACTTC	CASSVTTSVIETQYF
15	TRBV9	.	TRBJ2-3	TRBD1	TGTGCCAGCAGCATTACAGGGGCTAGCACAGATACGCAGTATTTT	CASSITGASTDTQYF
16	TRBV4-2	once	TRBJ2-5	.	TGTGCCAGCAGCCAAGATGCGGGACTAATAGGGGGGACCCAGTACTTC	CASSQDAGLIGGTQYF
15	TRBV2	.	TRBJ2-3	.	TGTGCCAGCACCATGGGTAGCTCGGGTGTAGATACGCAGTATTTT	CASTMGSSGVDTQYF
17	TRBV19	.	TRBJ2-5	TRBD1	TGTGCCAGTAGTATTGGGGACAGGCGCAGCGGAAAAGAGACCCAGTACTTC	CASSIGDRRSGKETQYF
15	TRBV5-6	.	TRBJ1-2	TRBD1	TGTGCCAGCAGCTTGATTTCAGACAGGGTCTATGGCTACACCTTC	CASSLISDRVYGYTF
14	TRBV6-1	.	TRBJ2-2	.	TGTGCCAGCAGACATAACCGCGGTTCCGGGGAGCTGTTTTTT	CASRHNRGSGELFF
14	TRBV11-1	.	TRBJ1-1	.	TGTGCCAGCAGCTTAATCAGGGTGGGCACTGAAGCTTTCTTT	CASSLIRVGTEAFF
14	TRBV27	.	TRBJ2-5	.	TGTGCCAGCAGTTCCCGGCGGAACGGGGAGACCCAGTACTTC	CASSSRRNGETQYF
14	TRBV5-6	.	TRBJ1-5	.	TGTGCCAGCAGCTCTGGCTTCCTCCATCAGCCCCAGCATTTT	CASSSGFLHQPQHF
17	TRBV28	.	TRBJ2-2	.	TGTGCCAGCAGTTTATCCGGCCGGGGGCGGAACACCGGGGAGCTGTTTTTT	CASSLSGRGRNTGELFF
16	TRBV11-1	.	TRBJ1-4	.	TGTGCCAGCAGCTTTCGCCGGGGAGGCTCCTATGAAAAACTGTTTTTT	CASSFRRGGSYEKLFF
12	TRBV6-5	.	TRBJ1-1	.	TGTGCCAGCAGTTACCGGGCGCCGGGGGCTTTCTTT	CASSYRAPGAFF
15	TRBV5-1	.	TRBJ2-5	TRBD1	TGCGCCAGCAGCTTGGCGGGACAGAAACAAGAGACCCAGTACTTC	CASSLAGQKQETQYF
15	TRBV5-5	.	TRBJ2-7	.	TGTGCCAGCAGCCTCTCGGGCCTAGTCTCCTACGAGCAGTACTTC	CASSLSGLVSYEQYF
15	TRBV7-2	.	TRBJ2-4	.	TGTGCCAGCAGCTTAGCGCTGGGGGCGGAGAACATTCAGTACTTC	CASSLALGAENIQYF
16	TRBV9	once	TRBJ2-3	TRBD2	TGTGCCAGCAGGCCGAAAGGGACTAGCGGCACAGATACGCAGTATTTT	CASRPKGTSGTDTQYF
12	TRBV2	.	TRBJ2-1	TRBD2	TGTGCCCGCAGTCCCCTAGCGGGCCACAGGTTCTTC	CARSPLAGHRFF
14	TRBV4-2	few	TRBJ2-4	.	TGTGCCAGCAGCCAAGGCCTAGCCAAAAACATTCAGTACTTC	CASSQGLAKNIQYF
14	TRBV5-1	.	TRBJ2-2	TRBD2	TGCGCCAGCGGACTAGAAGCAAACACCGGGGAGCTGTTTTTT	CASGLEANTGELFF
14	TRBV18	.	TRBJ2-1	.	TGTGCCAGCTCAACATCCAGGGCCGGCGATGAGCAGTTCTTC	CASSTSRAGDEQFF
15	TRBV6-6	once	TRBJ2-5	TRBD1	TGTGCCAGCAGGGGGGACAGGGGGCATCGGGAGACCCAGTACTTC	CASRGDRGHRETQYF
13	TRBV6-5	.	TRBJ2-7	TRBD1	TGTGCCAGCAGGACGCAGGGGGCCAACGAGCAGTACTTC	CASRTQGANEQYF